The 28 T cell receptor beta chains below come from one sample, sequenced in a study of T cells in Graves' hyperthyroidism and ophthalmopathy. Amplified TCR beta CDR3 regions derived from RNA transcripts. HTBI primers were the set used in a first-round RT-PCR of the TCR CDR3. TCRdb analysed the multiplex PCR reads with MiXCR anew, one entry per CDR3 protein. The table has a few hundred thousand distinct CDR3 sequences, around 21% seen once. The specimen was blood. Receptors were obtained from a man aged 18 to 30 with Graves' hyperthyroidism.

The gene calls are TRBV6-1 and TRBJ2-3; no clear D. V dropped 6 bases and J dropped 0 bases, with 1 base sitting between them. CDR3 length: 11 residues. Germline CDR1 is MNHNS and CDR2 is SASEGT. CDR3 sequence: CASRSTDTQYF. The DNA for the CDR3 is TGTGCCAGCAGAAGCACAGATACGCAGTATTTT.

This clonotype was counted between two and nine times. The chain carries TRBV12-3 or TRBV12-4 and TRBJ1-2, with a weak D call TRBD1 (5 bases). The CDR3 loop spans 13 amino acids. The V end lost 9 bases, the J end lost 3 bases, and 14 bases lay between the germline ends. CDR3 sequence reads: CARGGPIYYGYTF. The CDR3 nucleotides read TGTGCCAGGGGGGGACCAATCTACTATGGCTACACCTTC.

This clonotype was counted many times. The chain joins TRBV27 to TRBJ1-2; the D gene is possibly TRBD1 (5 bases). Trimming took off 10 bases at V and 9 bases at J, with 24 bases between the two ends. CDR1 is MNHEY, CDR2 SMNVEV, per germline (reference sequence). The CDR3 length is 14 residues. DNA for the CDR3: TGTGCCACCGCCCTAAGCCAGGGTAGGTCCAGCTACACCTTC. Amino acids: CATALSQGRSSYTF.

The J gene is TRBJ2-7, the V gene TRBV11-2; 9 nucleotides match TRBD1. V lost 0 bases, J lost 4 bases, and 4 bases stayed unmatched. Germline lookup yields CDR1 SGHAT and CDR2 FQNNGV. The CDR3 consists of 15 residues. CDR3 residues: CASSLDGTGFYEQYF. DNA for the CDR3: TGTGCCAGCAGCTTAGACGGGACAGGGTTTTACGAGCAGTACTTC.

This clonotype has at least ten counts. V is TRBV6-2 or TRBV6-3 and J is TRBJ2-2; 8 positions match TRBD2. The CDR3 is made up of 15 amino acids. With 0 bases clipped from V and 7 bases from J, the junction kept 4 bases outside the gene matches. CDR1 is MNHEY, CDR2 SVGEGT, per germline. The CDR3, as DNA: TGTGCCAGCAGTTACTCGACCAGCGGGGGCGGGGAGCTGTTTTTT. Amino acids: CASSYSTSGGGELFF.

J is TRBJ2-6 and V is TRBV30; D gene ambiguous. The V and J ends lost 0 bases and 2 bases respectively, with 2 bases between them. This CDR3 is 13 amino acids long. From germline, CDR1 is GTSNPN and CDR2 SVGIG (reference sequence). CDR3 sequence reads: CAWSVAGANVLTF. The CDR3 nucleotides read TGTGCCTGGAGTGTGGCTGGGGCCAACGTCCTGACTTTC.

This chain links TRBV12-3 or TRBV12-4 with TRBJ1-1; no reliable D call. The CDR3 totals 14 residues. V was cut by 6 bases and J by 3 bases, with 14 bases left in between. This CDR3 reads CASSTHLKDTEAFF. CDR3 DNA sequence: TGTGCCAGCAGCACCCACCTAAAAGACACTGAAGCTTTCTTT.

This chain links TRBV11-2 with TRBJ1-1, with 7 bases matching TRBD1. The V and J ends lost 0 bases and 3 bases, in that order; junction bases with no gene match: 7. The CDR3 is 16 residues long. Germline V CDR1 and CDR2: SGHAT, FQNNGV. The DNA of the CDR3 is TGTGCCAGCAGCTTAGAAGACAGGGTAGATCACACTGAAGCTTTCTTT. It is translated as CASSLEDRVDHTEAFF.

The sample holds many counts of this clonotype. V is TRBV27 and J is TRBJ1-2; D ambiguous. Germline V gene sequence: CDR1 MNHEY, CDR2 SMNVEV (reference sequence). V lost 5 bases, J lost 6 bases, and 13 bases lay in between. The CDR3 is 13 residues long. The CDR3 is CASSRTRRDGYTF. CDR3 in DNA: TGTGCCAGCAGTCGGACGCGGAGAGATGGCTACACCTTC.

Of note for this clonotype: A read error is possible here, since a much larger clone lies one base away. J is TRBJ2-7 and V is TRBV28, with TRBD2 matching 8 bases. The CDR3 length is 15 residues. Germline V gene data show CDR1 as MDHEN and CDR2 as SYDVKM. The CDR3 DNA follows: TGTGCCAGCCTTATGTCGGGAGGGGGTTCAATCGAGCATTACTTC. This encodes CASLMSGGGSIEHYF.

The table lists this clonotype with many counts. The CDR3, as DNA: TGTGCCAGCAGACCCTCCGGGGAGCTGTTTTTT. This gives the protein CASRPSGELFF. V gene TRBV2 combines with J gene TRBJ2-2; D unresolved. The CDR3 length is 11 residues. CDR1 and CDR2 from the germline V gene are SNHLY and FYNNEI. Trimming cost V 6 bases and J 6 bases, with 5 bases left between them.

Many counts were recorded for this clonotype. The chain employs TRBV28 and TRBJ2-2; D might be TRBD1 or TRBD2, each matching 5 bases. Germline CDR1 and CDR2: MDHEN and SYDVKM. The germline V and J ends were trimmed by 6 bases and 4 bases, with 21 bases remaining between them. CDR3 size: 17 residues. The CDR3: CASSRSGWGRGTGELFF. As DNA, the CDR3 is TGTGCCAGCAGCCGTTCGGGTTGGGGCCGGGGCACCGGGGAGCTGTTTTTT.

Ten or more counts support this clonotype. The V gene is TRBV2, the J gene TRBJ2-3, with TRBD1 as a possible D gene (5 bases). The ends were cut back, 6 bases at V and 0 bases at J, with 10 bases in the middle. CDR1 is SNHLY, CDR2 FYNNEI, per germline. This CDR3 region has 14 residues. The CDR3 DNA follows: TGTGCCAGCAGACGGACATCCAGCACAGATACGCAGTATTTT. Its translation is CASRRTSSTDTQYF.

This clonotype was seen at least ten times. V usage is TRBV6-1 and J usage is TRBJ2-6; D is perhaps TRBD2 (6 bases). Trimming left V 3 bases short and J 2 bases short, with 8 bases between. From germline, CDR1 is MNHNS and CDR2 SASEGT. The CDR3 loop spans 15 amino acids. CDR3 coding DNA: TGTGCCAGCAGTGACGGCGGGACTGGGGCCAACGTCCTGACTTTC. It encodes CASSDGGTGANVLTF.

This chain joins TRBV11-2 and TRBJ2-5, with 13 bases fitting TRBD2. V gave up 1 base and J gave up 1 base; unmatched junction bases: 6. The CDR3 is 18 amino acids. CDR1 is SGHAT and CDR2 is FQNNGV in the germline V gene. CDR3 region: CASSLVGLAGVTQETQYF. The DNA for the CDR3 is TGTGCCAGCAGCTTAGTTGGACTAGCGGGGGTAACCCAAGAGACCCAGTACTTC. The full variable domain, its missing parts supplied by reference TRBV11-2 and TRBJ2-5, is EAGVAQSPRYKIIEKRQSVAFWCNPISGHATLYWYQQILGQGPKLLIQFQNNGVVDDSQLPKDRFSAERLKGVDSTLKIQPAKLEDSAVYLCASSLVGLAGVTQETQYFGPGTRLLVL.

There are many counts of this clonotype. The rearrangement uses TRBV29-1 and TRBJ2-7; 8 bases fit TRBD1. Germline V CDR1 and CDR2: SQVTM, ANQGSEA. The CDR3 consists of 15 residues. The V segment lost 3 bases and the J segment 5 bases; nucleotides outside the gene matches: 12. The CDR3 sequence: CSVEKGTGNINEQYF. The CDR3 nucleotides read TGCAGCGTTGAGAAGGGGACAGGTAATATCAACGAGCAGTACTTC.

The CDR3 nucleotides are TGTGCCTGTCAGGGGTCCGGGGAGCTGTTTTTT. This sequence encodes CACQGSGELFF. The chain uses TRBV30 and TRBJ2-2, with D perhaps matching TRBD1 (6 bases). Per the germline V gene, CDR1 is GTSNPN and CDR2 is SVGIG (reference sequence). This CDR3 comprises 11 residues. Trimming stripped 6 bases from V and 6 bases from J, with 8 bases between.

This clonotype was counted only a few times. The chain couples TRBV29-1 to TRBJ2-4, with D hard to call. Trimming pared 7 bases from V and 0 bases from J, leaving 13 bases between. The CDR3 totals 14 residues. Germline assignment: CDR1 SQVTM and CDR2 ANQGSEA. The DNA of the CDR3 is TGCAGCGGGACGTGGGGTCTAGCCAAAAACATTCAGTACTTC. It translates to CSGTWGLAKNIQYF. Full variable domain (remainder filled in from reference TRBV29-1 and TRBJ2-4): SAVISQKPSRDICQRGTSLTIQCQVDSQVTMMFWYRQQPGQSLTLIATANQGSEATYESGFVIDKFPISRPNLTFSTLTVSNMSPEDSSIYLCSGTWGLAKNIQYFGAGTRLSVL.

This clonotype showed up many times. The V call is TRBV12-5, the J call TRBJ1-5, with D possibly being TRBD1 (6 bases). The CDR3 contains 15 residues. Deletions cut 3 bases from V and 6 bases from J, with 15 bases between. CDR1 and CDR2 (germline): LGHNT, FRNRAP. The CDR3 region has the DNA TGTGCTAGTGGTTTCGACAGGTTATGGAGTCAGCCCCAGCATTTT. It codes for CASGFDRLWSQPQHF. Combining the CDR3 with reference TRBV12-5 and TRBJ1-5 gives the whole variable domain DARVTQTPRHKVTEMGQEVTMRCQPILGHNTVFWYRQTMMQGLELLAYFRNRAPLDDSGMPKDRFSAEMPDATLATLKIQPSEPRDSAVYFCASGFDRLWSQPQHFGDGTRLSIL.

This sequence joins TRBV20-1 and TRBJ2-7; TRBD1 agrees at 7 bases. This CDR3 region has 14 residues. Losses at the gene ends were 6 bases for V and 2 bases for J; bases not matched to a gene: 10. Germline loops: CDR1 DFQATT, CDR2 SNEGSKA (reference sequence). The CDR3 here is CSAPDRVLTYEQYF. Written as DNA, the CDR3 is TGCAGTGCCCCCGACAGGGTTCTCACCTACGAGCAGTACTTC.

In this sample, this clonotype turned up many times. The rearrangement joins TRBV2 to TRBJ1-5; 7 bases fit TRBD1. The V segment lost 10 bases and the J segment 5 bases; nucleotides outside the gene matches: 8. There are 13 residues in the CDR3. The germline CDR1 and CDR2 sequences are SNHLY and FYNNEI. In nucleotides, the CDR3 is TGTGCCACAAGGGACAGCAGTTATCAGCCCCAGCATTTT. Translation: CATRDSSYQPQHF. Supplemented by reference TRBV2 and TRBJ1-5, the full variable domain reads EPEVTQTPSHQVTQMGQEVILRCVPISNHLYFYWYRQILGQKVEFLVSFYNNEISEKSEIFDDQFSVERPDGSNFTLKIRSTKLEDSAMYFCATRDSSYQPQHFGDGTRLSIL.

The chain recombines TRBV6-2 or TRBV6-3 with TRBJ2-7; TRBD1 matches 8 bases. CDR3 size: 14 residues. In germline, CDR1 is MNHEY, CDR2 SVGEGT. V lost 6 bases and J lost 2; bases outside the gene matches: 6. CDR3 amino acids: CASRYGQGTYEQYF. The CDR3 DNA is TGTGCCAGCAGGTACGGACAGGGAACCTACGAGCAGTACTTC.

This clonotype was counted many times. CDR3 in amino acids: CASSLGQSHQPQHF. DNA of the CDR3: TGTGCCAGCAGCTTGGGACAGTCGCATCAGCCCCAGCATTTT. The chain has TRBV9 and TRBJ1-5; 7 positions match TRBD1. The V and J ends lost 4 bases and 5 bases, in that order; junction bases with no gene match: 6. Looked up from germline, CDR1 is SGDLS and CDR2 is YYNGEE. The CDR3 runs to 14 residues.

This chain links TRBV20-1 with TRBJ1-1, with a possible D match to TRBD1 (5 bases). The CDR3 length is 13 residues. CDR1 DFQATT and CDR2 SNEGSKA come from the germline V gene (reference sequence). Trimming cost V 6 bases and J 1 base, with 12 bases left between them. The CDR3 DNA is TGCAGTGCCAAAGACAGCCGGAACACTGAAGCTTTCTTT. Residues: CSAKDSRNTEAFF.

This clonotype has a handful of counts. Written as DNA, the CDR3 is TGTGCCAGCAGCTTAATAGACAGGGTCGGGAACACCGGGGAGCTGTTTTTT. Translating it yields CASSLIDRVGNTGELFF. J is TRBJ2-2 and V is TRBV9; TRBD1 agrees at 7 bases. V was pared by 4 bases and J by 1 base, with 10 bases of the junction left unmatched. The germline V gene encodes CDR1 SGDLS and CDR2 YYNGEE. CDR3 length: 17 amino acids.

This clonotype came up a few times. The chain combines TRBV13 with TRBJ2-7, with TRBD1 matching over 8 bases. With V trimmed by 2 bases and J by 0 bases, 6 bases remained unmatched. This CDR3 contains 16 residues. Germline V gives CDR1 PRHDT, CDR2 FYEKMQ (reference sequence). CDR3 sequence (DNA): TGTGCCAGCAGCTTATACGGACAGGGTTCCTCCTACGAGCAGTACTTC. It encodes CASSLYGQGSSYEQYF.

This clonotype occurred many times. The genes are TRBV28 and TRBJ1-2, with D uncertain. The germline V and J ends were trimmed by 8 bases and 4 bases, with 11 bases remaining between them. The germline V gene encodes CDR1 MDHEN and CDR2 SYDVKM. The CDR3 is 12 residues long. The CDR3 sequence is CASSETAYGYTF. The CDR3 bases are TGTGCCAGCTCTGAGACGGCCTATGGCTACACCTTC.

This clonotype was found many times. The J gene is TRBJ2-5, the V gene TRBV10-3; D uncertain. Germline V gives CDR1 ENHRY, CDR2 SYGVKD. This CDR3 comprises 14 residues. Trimming shortened V by 2 bases and J by 0 bases, and 7 bases separated the two germline ends. The CDR3 DNA reads as TGTGCCATCAGTGAGAGCGCCAACCAAGAGACCCAGTACTTC. Its protein product is CAISESANQETQYF.